These 16 T cell receptor beta chains share one sample of origin, sequenced in a study of T cell changes during pregnancy in multiple sclerosis. Using immunoSEQ multiplex PCR, the repertoire was profiled, and TCRdb retains in-frame clones only, with some absent. This sample carries around 68,000 clones, about nine tenths of them seen once, and the ten largest clones take about 2%. The sequencing used peripheral blood, collected in the third trimester of pregnancy. Receptor source: a female donor in good health, enrolled as a control in a pregnancy study.

This chain connects TRBV6-1 to TRBJ2-1; D gene unclear. V was trimmed by 2 bases and J by 9 bases, leaving 5 bases between them. CDR1 and CDR2 from the germline V gene are MNHNS and SASEGT. The CDR3 is 11 residues long. CDR3 nucleotide sequence: TGTGCCAGCAGTGAATATATTGAGCAGTTCTTC. Its translation is CASSEYIEQFF.

The V gene is TRBV6-1, the J gene TRBJ2-1; 9 bases agree with TRBD2. Trimming at V came to 6 bases and at J to 7 bases, leaving 7 bases not matched to a gene. CDR1 MNHNS and CDR2 SASEGT come from the germline V gene. The CDR3 is 14 amino acids. CDR3 sequence: CASRIAGAGNEQFF. The CDR3 DNA follows: TGTGCCAGCAGAATAGCGGGAGCGGGGAATGAGCAGTTCTTC.

The chain joins TRBV7-9 to TRBJ1-1, with 9 bases matching TRBD1. Losses at the gene ends were 3 bases for V and 11 bases for J; bases not matched to a gene: 7. CDR3 size: 13 residues. CDR1 is SEHNR, CDR2 FQNEAQ, per germline (reference sequence). In nucleotides, the CDR3 is TGTGCCAGCAGCTTTTACGACAGGGGGATGGCTTTCTTT. This sequence encodes CASSFYDRGMAFF.

The chain links TRBV7-9 to TRBJ2-1, with TRBD2 matching over 9 bases. Trimming cost V 5 bases and J 8 bases; bases outside gene matches: 10. Germline V gives CDR1 SEHNR, CDR2 FQNEAQ (reference sequence). The CDR3 has 15 residues. The CDR3 region is CASSPLAGPDHEQFF. The CDR3 DNA reads TGTGCCAGCAGCCCCCTAGCGGGACCGGATCATGAGCAGTTCTTC.

This clone has just a few counts. CDR3 residues: CASSMGSGTKAGYGYTF. The CDR3 nucleotides are TGTGCCAGTAGTATGGGGTCAGGGACGAAGGCGGGGTATGGCTACACCTTC. The gene calls are TRBV19 and TRBJ1-2, with D possibly being TRBD1 (5 bases). CDR3 length equals 17 residues. The germline CDR1 and CDR2 sequences are LNHDA and SQIVND (reference sequence). V gave up 3 bases and J gave up 5 bases, with 22 bases separating them.

This chain uses TRBV28 with TRBJ1-5, with 9 bases that match TRBD1. Germline V lookup: CDR1 MDHEN, CDR2 SYDVKM. The ends lost 8 bases at V and 6 bases at J; junction bases unmatched: 11. The CDR3 is 15 residues long. The DNA of the CDR3 is TGTGCCAGCCGTAGAACAGGGGGCGCGTTTCAGCCCCAGCATTTT. It encodes CASRRTGGAFQPQHF.

The chain links TRBV7-6 to TRBJ2-4; the match to TRBD2 covers 13 bases. Per the germline V gene, CDR1 is SGHVS and CDR2 is FNYEAQ. CDR3 length: 18 amino acids. The junction had 8 bases not matched to a gene; V was cut back by 6 bases and J by 0 bases. The CDR3 sequence is CASRPGLAGKLAKNIQYF. The DNA of the CDR3 is TGTGCCAGCAGGCCGGGACTAGCGGGGAAACTAGCCAAAAACATTCAGTACTTC. The full variable domain, completed using reference TRBV7-6 and TRBJ2-4, is GAGVSQSPRYKVTKRGQDVALRCDPISGHVSLYWYRQALGQGPEFLTYFNYEAQQDKSGLPNDRFSAERPEGSISTLTIQRTEQRDSAMYRCASRPGLAGKLAKNIQYFGAGTRLSVL.

The chain uses TRBV6-5 and TRBJ1-4, with TRBD1 matching over 9 bases. The trim removed 5 bases at V and 6 bases at J, leaving 7 bases unmatched. The CDR3 runs to 15 residues. Germline V gives CDR1 MNHEY, CDR2 SVGAGI. The CDR3 loop is CASSPNGQGHEKLFF. As DNA, the CDR3 is TGTGCCAGCAGTCCCAACGGACAGGGGCATGAAAAACTGTTTTTT.

This clone was recorded once. The gene calls are TRBV7-8 and TRBJ1-1, with a tentative D call TRBD1 (5 bases). This CDR3 region has 13 residues. Germline CDR1 reads SGHVS; CDR2 reads FQNEAQ. Trimming took 4 bases from V and 4 from J, leaving 10 bases between them. In nucleotides, the CDR3 is TGTGCCAGCAGCTCCAGGGTGGCCACTGAAGCTTTCTTT. This translates into CASSSRVATEAFF.

This sequence joins TRBV5-1 and TRBJ2-1, with 10 bases aligning to TRBD2. This CDR3 comprises 17 residues. Trimming cost V 4 bases and J 5 bases; bases outside gene matches: 12. The V gene's germline CDR1 is SGHRS and CDR2 YFSETQ. The CDR3 loop is CASSLGASGRNDNEQFF. CDR3 DNA: TGCGCCAGCAGCCTGGGGGCTAGCGGGAGAAATGACAATGAGCAGTTCTTC.

The chain employs TRBV7-8 and TRBJ2-5; weak D call: TRBD2 (5 bases). This CDR3 spans 16 amino acids. Trimming cost V 3 bases and J 1 base, with 15 bases left between them. CDR1 and CDR2 from the germline V gene are SGHVS and FQNEAQ. The CDR3 region has the DNA TGTGCCAGCAGCTTCAGACTTTTTACTAGCCAAGAGACCCAGTACTTC. Its protein is CASSFRLFTSQETQYF.

The V and J genes are TRBV19 and TRBJ2-1; 7 nucleotides agree with TRBD2. The CDR3 is 13 residues long. The V gene end was trimmed by 6 bases and the J gene end by 5 bases; junction bases not matched to a gene: 4. CDR1 and CDR2 (germline): LNHDA, SQIVND (reference sequence). The DNA for the CDR3 is TGTGCCAGTAGGGCGGGAGCAAACAATGAGCAGTTCTTC. Residues: CASRAGANNEQFF.

The gene calls are TRBV27 and TRBJ1-1; 8 bases agree with TRBD1. Trimming at V came to 2 bases and at J to 1 base, leaving 3 bases not matched to a gene. The CDR3 runs 15 residues. Germline V gene data show CDR1 as MNHEY and CDR2 as SMNVEV (reference sequence). CDR3 coding DNA: TGTGCCAGCAGTTTAAGGGGGACAGGGAACACTGAAGCTTTCTTT. Encoded protein: CASSLRGTGNTEAFF.

The chain has TRBV9 and TRBJ1-2; weak D call: TRBD1 (5 bases). V was shortened by 3 bases and J by 2 bases, with 20 bases between the two germline ends. Germline V gene lookup returns CDR1 SGDLS and CDR2 YYNGEE. The CDR3 spans 17 residues. CDR3: CASSEHSGRGPNYGYTF. The DNA of the CDR3 is TGTGCCAGCAGCGAACACTCTGGTAGGGGTCCGAACTATGGCTACACCTTC. The variable domain in full, completed from reference TRBV9 and TRBJ1-2, reads DSGVTQTPKHLITATGQRVTLRCSPRSGDLSVYWYQQSLDQGLQFLIQYYNGEERAKGNILERFSAQQFPDLHSELNLSSLELGDSALYFCASSEHSGRGPNYGYTFGSGTRLTVV.

The chain couples TRBV9 to TRBJ2-1; TRBD2 agrees at 13 bases. This CDR3 contains 16 residues. Germline V gene lookup returns CDR1 SGDLS and CDR2 YYNGEE. V dropped 4 bases and J dropped 5; count of bases not matched to a gene: 6. The CDR3 sequence is CASSPLTSGGHNEQFF. In nucleotides, the CDR3 is TGTGCCAGCAGCCCCCTGACTAGCGGGGGGCACAATGAGCAGTTCTTC.

The chain is built from TRBV27 and TRBJ2-1, with 7 positions matching TRBD2. V lost 3 bases and J lost 6; bases outside the gene matches: 2. The V gene's germline CDR1 is MNHEY and CDR2 SMNVEV (reference sequence). This CDR3 contains 13 residues. The CDR3 is CASSFWGGNEQFF. CDR3 coding DNA: TGTGCCAGCAGTTTCTGGGGGGGCAATGAGCAGTTCTTC.